This TCR beta chain was sequenced in a study of cytomegalovirus exposure and HLA in healthy donors. This PCR relied on a set of 60 Vbeta primers and 13 Jbeta primers. Here immunoSEQ multiplex PCR was the method, and the copy in TCRdb shows in-frame clones only, minus some. The data contain around 200,000 clones, roughly 85% of them seen just once; the ten biggest clones take up about 2.3%. Study-wide results and limits: 87-base-pair reads could not separate some V segments, including TRBV6-2 and TRBV6-3. CMV serostatus was the only recorded immune exposure for donors. Among donors in an Asian-associated ancestry cluster, a later analysis reportedly found fewer N-insertions than the approximately 700-donor mean. Upon later analysis, TCR association rates were observed to vary by HLA locus, being highest for DRB1 and lowest for HLA-C.

Trimming removed 2 bases from V and 7 bases from J, with 15 bases in between. This CDR3 has 15 residues. The V gene's germline CDR1 is MNHEY and CDR2 SMNVEV (reference sequence). Regarding this clone: The target antigen is unknown.

The sequencing input was PBMCs. The chain uses TRBV27 and TRBJ1-5; tentatively, D is TRBD1 (5 bases). The TCR sequence derives from a woman in her 50s in good health and CMV-seronegative. The CDR3 region is CASSLTSGLGQPQHF. CDR3 coding DNA: TGTGCCAGCAGTTTAACGTCAGGGTTAGGACAGCCCCAGCATTTT.